The source of this TCR beta chain is a study of shared clonotypes between healthy human individuals. About the research overall: The cohort comprised a couple of women and a few men. Their ages spanned 18 to 49 years. Regarding the study as a whole: Generation probabilities of non-shared clonotypes were lower (relative to those shared by all four donors). Researchers sampled blood only, noting tissue repertoires likely differ. Memory subsets had estimated richness that was generally smaller than that of naive subsets.

Notes on this clone: No antigen is known for it.

This CDR3 is built from 13 residues. V gave up 2 bases and J gave up 6 bases; unmatched junction bases: 2. The germline V gene encodes CDR1 MNHEY and CDR2 SVGAGI. The method was immunoSEQ multiplex PCR; TCRdb's version includes in-frame clones alone and lacks a portion of them. The sample records around 940,000 clones, 76% being singletons. The chain carries TRBV6-5 and TRBJ1-2; 8 positions match TRBD1. This sequence originates from a man aged 18 to 30 in good health. Sequencing used memory CD4+ T cells sorted from blood. This sample's subset: CD45RA-negative fraction. CDR3 coding DNA: TGTGCCAGCAGTTACCCGGGACAGGATGGCTACACCTTC. Amino acid sequence: CASSYPGQDGYTF.